In this sample, the clone carrying this T cell receptor (beta chain) turned up a few times. Its antigen is unidentified. Through template switching, a universal primer site was introduced, and the cDNA contained unique molecular identifiers. TCRdb analysed the 5' RACE reads with MiXCR anew, one entry per CDR3 protein. The sample contains 400,000 to 500,000 distinct CDR3 sequences, 15% to 20% of which appear only once. Healthy Caucasians supplied all donations. The data stem from a study of identical twins. The germline V and J ends were trimmed by 5 bases and 4 bases, with 20 bases remaining between them. The V gene's germline CDR1 is MDHEN and CDR2 SYDVKM. The CDR3 is 16 residues long. Study-wide results and limits: For zero-insertion analyses, partial confounding could come from invariant MAIT and iNKT cells. Weaker excess twin sharing was seen among beta out-of-frame sequences.

The origin of this receptor is a man aged 45-60 years in good health. The chain joins TRBV28 to TRBJ1-2; TRBD1 might be the D (6 bases). Sequencing was performed on naive T cells sorted from blood. This chain's CDR3 is CASSPSTGATVYGYTF. The CDR3 bases are TGTGCCAGCAGTCCATCGACAGGAGCGACAGTCTATGGCTACACCTTC.